This TCR beta chain originates from a study of cytomegalovirus exposure and HLA in healthy donors. The wider study: A previous analysis identified about 110 million unique TCR beta sequences derived from some 170 million T cells. Findings and caveats of the study: Earlier analysis yielded a pattern in which most TCR beta V segments were productive about 90% or about 30% of the time.

The PCR had 60 Vbeta and 13 Jbeta primers. Clones were sequenced by immunoSEQ multiplex PCR, and TCRdb holds only the in-frame ones, with some missing. The sample has about 200,000 clones, approximately 86% seen once. The CDR3 runs 15 residues. V lost 5 bases and J lost 10; bases outside the gene matches: 7. CDR1 is SGHVS, CDR2 FNYEAQ, per germline. With regard to this clone: Its antigen is as yet unknown.

What was sequenced was PBMCs. The receptor was derived from a boy aged 2-9 years in good health and CMV-seronegative. This chain connects TRBV7-6 to TRBJ2-1, with TRBD2 matching 14 bases. This CDR3 reads CASSPGLAGVGEQFF. The CDR3 coding sequence is TGTGCCAGCAGCCCGGGACTAGCGGGAGTAGGGGAGCAGTTCTTC.